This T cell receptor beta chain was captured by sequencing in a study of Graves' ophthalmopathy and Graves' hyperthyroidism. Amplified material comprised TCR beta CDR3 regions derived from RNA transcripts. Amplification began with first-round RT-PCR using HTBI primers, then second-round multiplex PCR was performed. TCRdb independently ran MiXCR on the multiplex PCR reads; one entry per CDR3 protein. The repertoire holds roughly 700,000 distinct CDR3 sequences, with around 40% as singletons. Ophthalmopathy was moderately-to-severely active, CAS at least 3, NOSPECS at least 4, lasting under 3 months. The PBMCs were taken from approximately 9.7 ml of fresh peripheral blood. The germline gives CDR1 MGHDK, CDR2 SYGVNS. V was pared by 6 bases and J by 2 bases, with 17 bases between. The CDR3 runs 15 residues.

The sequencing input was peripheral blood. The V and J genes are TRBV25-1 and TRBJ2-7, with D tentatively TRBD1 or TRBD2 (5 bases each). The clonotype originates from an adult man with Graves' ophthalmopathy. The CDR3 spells CASSQSGATAYEQYF. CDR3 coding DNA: TGTGCCAGCAGCCAGTCCGGGGCGACCGCCTACGAGCAGTACTTC.